Listed below are T cell receptor beta chains from one sample, sequenced in a study of T cells after yellow fever vaccination. TCRdb processed the 5' RACE reads anew with MiXCR; each CDR3 protein has one entry. The sample holds about 580,000 distinct CDR3 sequences, less than 20% seen once. Sequences were derived from PBMCs, sampled 5 to 6 days after the first yellow fever vaccination. The receptors come from a man aged 18 to 29 who received the YFV17D yellow fever vaccine. The CDR3 runs from the conserved cysteine through the conserved F or W. Each record gives: D gene, J gene, CDR3 length, clone size, V gene, CDR3 DNA, CDR3 protein. D genes are given only for firm matches. Clone size appears in some rows only: once, few, many, or a class for an expanded clone.

D gene: TRBD1
J gene: TRBJ2-3
CDR3 length: 14
clone size: few
V gene: TRBV29-1
CDR3 DNA: TGCAGCGGGTCGGGACAGGGTGGTTCGGATACGCAGTATTTT
CDR3 protein: CSGSGQGGSDTQYF

D gene: -
J gene: TRBJ2-1
CDR3 length: 12
clone size: -
V gene: TRBV7-9
CDR3 DNA: TGTGCCAGCGACAGTCGACCCAATGAGCAGTTCTTC
CDR3 protein: CASDSRPNEQFF

D gene: TRBD1
J gene: TRBJ1-5
CDR3 length: 15
clone size: few
V gene: TRBV19
CDR3 DNA: TGTGCCAGTAGTATCGGGGGACAGGGGACGGGGGCCCAGCATTTT
CDR3 protein: CASSIGGQGTGAQHF

D gene: -
J gene: TRBJ2-5
CDR3 length: 15
clone size: many
V gene: TRBV3-1
CDR3 DNA: TGTGCCAGCAGCCCGGAGGTGGGGGTCCAAGAGACCCAGTACTTC
CDR3 protein: CASSPEVGVQETQYF

D gene: -
J gene: TRBJ1-2
CDR3 length: 15
clone size: few
V gene: TRBV6-1
CDR3 DNA: TGTGCCAGCACCCCCCAGGACGAGGGTAACTATGGCTACACCTTC
CDR3 protein: CASTPQDEGNYGYTF

D gene: TRBD1
J gene: TRBJ1-1
CDR3 length: 17
clone size: -
V gene: TRBV5-1
CDR3 DNA: TGCGCCAGCAGCTTAAGGACAGGGGGCCTCCTCGGCGCTGAAGCTTTCTTT
CDR3 protein: CASSLRTGGLLGAEAFF

D gene: -
J gene: TRBJ1-1
CDR3 length: 13
clone size: few
V gene: TRBV19
CDR3 DNA: TGTGCCAGTAGCAGGGCGGAAAACACTGAAGCTTTCTTT
CDR3 protein: CASSRAENTEAFF

D gene: -
J gene: TRBJ1-6
CDR3 length: 13
clone size: few
V gene: TRBV7-2
CDR3 DNA: TGTGCCAGCAGCTTTGAATCCCGTTCACCCCTCCACTTT
CDR3 protein: CASSFESRSPLHF

D gene: -
J gene: TRBJ2-7
CDR3 length: 14
clone size: -
V gene: TRBV29-1
CDR3 DNA: TGCAGCGTTGAGGGACTCCCCATGATGGGGGAGCAGTACTTC
CDR3 protein: CSVEGLPMMGEQYF

D gene: TRBD2
J gene: TRBJ2-3
CDR3 length: 14
clone size: many
V gene: TRBV12-3/TRBV12-4
CDR3 DNA: TGTGCCAGCAGGGTGCTAGCGGGGGCAGATACGCAGTATTTT
CDR3 protein: CASRVLAGADTQYF

D gene: TRBD1
J gene: TRBJ1-4
CDR3 length: 14
clone size: -
V gene: TRBV29-1
CDR3 DNA: TGCAGCGTTACCCTGACAGGGGGGGATGAAAAACTGTTTTTT
CDR3 protein: CSVTLTGGDEKLFF

D gene: -
J gene: TRBJ2-3
CDR3 length: 14
clone size: few
V gene: TRBV6-2/TRBV6-3
CDR3 DNA: TGTGCCAGCAGAACTCCCGGCTACGACGATACGCAGTATTTT
CDR3 protein: CASRTPGYDDTQYF

D gene: -
J gene: TRBJ2-3
CDR3 length: 13
clone size: many
V gene: TRBV10-3
CDR3 DNA: TGTGCCATCCTGGGGGGCCCCACAGATACGCAGTATTTT
CDR3 protein: CAILGGPTDTQYF

D gene: TRBD2
J gene: TRBJ2-5
CDR3 length: 17
clone size: few
V gene: TRBV10-2
CDR3 DNA: TGCGCCAGCAGTCCCGGGACTAGCGGGGGGGCCTCCGAGACCCAGTACTTC
CDR3 protein: CASSPGTSGGASETQYF

D gene: -
J gene: TRBJ2-5
CDR3 length: 14
clone size: -
V gene: TRBV5-1
CDR3 DNA: TGCGCCAGCAGCATCTGGCTGAGCCTGGAGACCCAGTACTTC
CDR3 protein: CASSIWLSLETQYF

D gene: -
J gene: TRBJ2-5
CDR3 length: 15
clone size: -
V gene: TRBV29-1
CDR3 DNA: TGCAGCGTTGATGTAACAGGGGTCGGGGGAGAGACCCAGTACTTC
CDR3 protein: CSVDVTGVGGETQYF

D gene: -
J gene: TRBJ1-1
CDR3 length: 10
clone size: few
V gene: TRBV29-1
CDR3 DNA: TGCAGCGGAGCTGACACTGAAGCTTTCTTT
CDR3 protein: CSGADTEAFF

D gene: -
J gene: TRBJ2-1
CDR3 length: 13
clone size: -
V gene: TRBV7-2
CDR3 DNA: TGTGCCAGCAGCTTAGCGGCTTTCAATGAGCAGTTCTTC
CDR3 protein: CASSLAAFNEQFF

D gene: TRBD2
J gene: TRBJ2-3
CDR3 length: 16
clone size: few
V gene: TRBV4-2
CDR3 DNA: TGTGCCAGCAGCCCTAGCGGGGGGGCCGACACAGATACGCAGTATTTT
CDR3 protein: CASSPSGGADTDTQYF

D gene: -
J gene: TRBJ1-6
CDR3 length: 15
clone size: -
V gene: TRBV6-5
CDR3 DNA: TGTGCCAGCAGTTACCGAACAGGTGGTAATTCACCCCTCCACTTT
CDR3 protein: CASSYRTGGNSPLHF

D gene: -
J gene: TRBJ2-3
CDR3 length: 14
clone size: -
V gene: TRBV4-2
CDR3 DNA: TGTGCCAGCAGCCAAGGACAAGCTACAGATACGCAGTATTTT
CDR3 protein: CASSQGQATDTQYF

D gene: -
J gene: TRBJ1-2
CDR3 length: 14
clone size: -
V gene: TRBV7-2
CDR3 DNA: TGTGCCAGCAGCTTAGCGCCACCCAACTATGGCTACACCTTC
CDR3 protein: CASSLAPPNYGYTF

D gene: -
J gene: TRBJ2-3
CDR3 length: 18
clone size: -
V gene: TRBV11-2
CDR3 DNA: TGTGCCAGCAGCTTCCAGGTGGATGTGAGGCCAGCCACAGATACGCAGTATTTT
CDR3 protein: CASSFQVDVRPATDTQYF

D gene: -
J gene: TRBJ1-1
CDR3 length: 15
clone size: few
V gene: TRBV15
CDR3 DNA: TGTGCCACCAGCAGGACAGCCGAAAAACATACTGAAGCTTTCTTT
CDR3 protein: CATSRTAEKHTEAFF

D gene: TRBD1
J gene: TRBJ1-1
CDR3 length: 13
clone size: few
V gene: TRBV10-2
CDR3 DNA: TGCGCCAGCAGGGGACAGTTTAACACTGAAGCTTTCTTT
CDR3 protein: CASRGQFNTEAFF

D gene: TRBD1
J gene: TRBJ2-3
CDR3 length: 15
clone size: few
V gene: TRBV5-5
CDR3 DNA: TGTGCCAGCAGCTTCGCCCAGGGGGGCACAGATACGCAGTATTTT
CDR3 protein: CASSFAQGGTDTQYF

D gene: TRBD2
J gene: TRBJ2-3
CDR3 length: 16
clone size: -
V gene: TRBV5-4
CDR3 DNA: TGTGCCAGCAGCTTGGTCGTAGCGGGAAGCACAGATACGCAGTATTTT
CDR3 protein: CASSLVVAGSTDTQYF

D gene: TRBD2
J gene: TRBJ2-3
CDR3 length: 17
clone size: few
V gene: TRBV11-2
CDR3 DNA: TGTGCCAGCAGCCCGACAACTAGCGGGGGGGGCACAGATACGCAGTATTTT
CDR3 protein: CASSPTTSGGGTDTQYF

D gene: -
J gene: TRBJ1-5
CDR3 length: 14
clone size: few
V gene: TRBV12-3/TRBV12-4
CDR3 DNA: TGTGCCAGCAGTTTCCTCGGACCGGGCCAGCCCCAGCATTTT
CDR3 protein: CASSFLGPGQPQHF

D gene: -
J gene: TRBJ2-5
CDR3 length: 15
clone size: few
V gene: TRBV12-3/TRBV12-4
CDR3 DNA: TGTGCCAGCAGTTTTGGGCAGGGCTTACGAGAGACCCAGTACTTC
CDR3 protein: CASSFGQGLRETQYF

D gene: -
J gene: TRBJ1-6
CDR3 length: 16
clone size: -
V gene: TRBV30
CDR3 DNA: TGTGCCTGGAGACTTATAAGGGGTAGTGTCGATTCACCCCTCCACTTT
CDR3 protein: CAWRLIRGSVDSPLHF